The entry below describes one TCR beta chain. What it recognizes is unknown. The same CDR3 is also encoded by other DNA sequences in this sample. These data are taken from a study of cytomegalovirus exposure and HLA in healthy donors. The primer mix had 60 Vbeta and 13 Jbeta primers. Sequencing used immunoSEQ multiplex PCR; TCRdb keeps in-frame clones, though not all of them. This sample carries about 130,000 clones, roughly 80% of them seen once, and the ten largest clones take approximately 4%. Regarding the study as a whole: The only immune exposure information that was available was CMV serostatus. It was reported that the classifier diagnosed cytomegalovirus status with high specificity and sensitivity in both the original and validation cohorts.

Sequenced: PBMCs. This TCR came from a man aged 18 to 30 in good health and CMV-seropositive.

CDR3 region: CASSLASRGYEQYF. The CDR3 coding sequence is TGTGCCAGCAGCTTAGCTTCCAGGGGCTACGAGCAGTACTTC. This chain uses TRBV7-6 with TRBJ2-7, with D maybe TRBD1 (6 bases). V was shortened by 0 bases and J by 3 bases, with 9 bases between the two germline ends. The CDR3 runs to 14 residues. Germline V lookup: CDR1 SGHVS, CDR2 FNYEAQ. The whole variable domain, remainder taken from reference TRBV7-6 and TRBJ2-7, is GAGVSQSPRYKVTKRGQDVALRCDPISGHVSLYWYRQALGQGPEFLTYFNYEAQQDKSGLPNDRFSAERPEGSISTLTIQRTEQRDSAMYRCASSLASRGYEQYFGPGTRLTVT.